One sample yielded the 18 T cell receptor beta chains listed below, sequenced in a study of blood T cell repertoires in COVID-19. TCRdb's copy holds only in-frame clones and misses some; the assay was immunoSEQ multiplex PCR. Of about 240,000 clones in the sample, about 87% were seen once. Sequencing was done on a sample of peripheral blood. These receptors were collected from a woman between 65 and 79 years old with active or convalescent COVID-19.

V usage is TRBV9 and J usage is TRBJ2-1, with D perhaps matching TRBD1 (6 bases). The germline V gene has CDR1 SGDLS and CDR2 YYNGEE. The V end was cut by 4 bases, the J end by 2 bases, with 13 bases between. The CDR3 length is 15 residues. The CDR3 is CASSPSGQTYNEQFF. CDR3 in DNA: TGTGCCAGCAGCCCGTCCGGACAGACCTACAATGAGCAGTTCTTC. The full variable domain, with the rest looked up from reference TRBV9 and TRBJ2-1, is DSGVTQTPKHLITATGQRVTLRCSPRSGDLSVYWYQQSLDQGLQFLIQYYNGEERAKGNILERFSAQQFPDLHSELNLSSLELGDSALYFCASSPSGQTYNEQFFGPGTRLTVL.

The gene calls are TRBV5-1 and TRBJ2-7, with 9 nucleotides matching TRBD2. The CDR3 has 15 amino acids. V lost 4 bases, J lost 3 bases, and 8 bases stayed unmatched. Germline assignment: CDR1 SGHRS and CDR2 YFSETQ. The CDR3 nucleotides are TGCGCCAGCAGCCAAAGCGGGGGGTCAATCTACGAGCAGTACTTC. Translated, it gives CASSQSGGSIYEQYF.

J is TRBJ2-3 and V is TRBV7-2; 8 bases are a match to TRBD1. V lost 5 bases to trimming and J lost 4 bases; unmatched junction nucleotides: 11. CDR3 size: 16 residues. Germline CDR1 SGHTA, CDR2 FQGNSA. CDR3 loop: CASSQIDRGYSDTQYF. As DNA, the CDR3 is TGTGCCAGCAGCCAAATAGACAGGGGATATTCAGATACGCAGTATTTT.

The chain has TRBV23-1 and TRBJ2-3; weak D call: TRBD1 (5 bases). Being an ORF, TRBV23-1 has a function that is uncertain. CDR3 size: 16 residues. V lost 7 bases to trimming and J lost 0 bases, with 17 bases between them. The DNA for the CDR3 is TGCGCCAGCATCAGGAGAACAGGAGCTAGCACAGATACGCAGTATTTT. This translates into CASIRRTGASTDTQYF.

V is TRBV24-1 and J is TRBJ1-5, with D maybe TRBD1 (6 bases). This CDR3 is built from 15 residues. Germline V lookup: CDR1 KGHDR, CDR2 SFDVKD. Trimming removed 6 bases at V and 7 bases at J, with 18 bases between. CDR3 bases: TGTGCCACCAGTAGAGAAGGGGGGGGGCCGCAGCCCCAGCATTTT. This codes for CATSREGGGPQPQHF.

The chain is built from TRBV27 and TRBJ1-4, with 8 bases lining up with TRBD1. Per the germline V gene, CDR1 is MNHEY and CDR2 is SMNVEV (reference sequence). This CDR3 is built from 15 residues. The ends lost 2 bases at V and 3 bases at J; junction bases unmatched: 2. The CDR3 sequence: CASSLNRGSNEKLFF. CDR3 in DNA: TGTGCCAGCAGTTTAAACAGGGGGTCTAATGAAAAACTGTTTTTT.

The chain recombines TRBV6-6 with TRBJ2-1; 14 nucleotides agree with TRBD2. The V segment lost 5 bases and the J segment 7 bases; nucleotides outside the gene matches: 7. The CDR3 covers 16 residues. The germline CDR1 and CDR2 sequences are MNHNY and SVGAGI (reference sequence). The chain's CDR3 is CASSQATSGGANEQFF. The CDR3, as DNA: TGTGCCAGCAGTCAGGCGACTAGCGGGGGGGCGAATGAGCAGTTCTTC.

This chain's CDR3 is CASSFSGPQHF. In DNA, the CDR3 is TGTGCCAGCAGCTTTTCCGGGCCCCAGCATTTT. The chain recombines TRBV5-8 with TRBJ1-5, with D unclear. The CDR3 is made up of 11 amino acids. Trimming pared 2 bases from V and 9 bases from J, leaving 6 bases between. Germline-derived CDR1 and CDR2 are SGHTS and YDEGEE.

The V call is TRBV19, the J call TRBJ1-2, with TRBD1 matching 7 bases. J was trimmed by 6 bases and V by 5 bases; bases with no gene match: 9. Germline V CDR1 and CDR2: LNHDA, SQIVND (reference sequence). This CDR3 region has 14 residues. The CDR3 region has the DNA TGTGCCAGTAGTCCCCGACAGGGCATTCATGGCTACACCTTC. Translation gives CASSPRQGIHGYTF.

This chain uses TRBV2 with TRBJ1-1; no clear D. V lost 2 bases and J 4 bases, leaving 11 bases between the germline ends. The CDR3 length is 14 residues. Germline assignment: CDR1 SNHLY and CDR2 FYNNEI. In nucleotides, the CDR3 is TGTGCCAGCAGTGAACAGAGGTTTGTCACTGAAGCTTTCTTT. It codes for CASSEQRFVTEAFF.

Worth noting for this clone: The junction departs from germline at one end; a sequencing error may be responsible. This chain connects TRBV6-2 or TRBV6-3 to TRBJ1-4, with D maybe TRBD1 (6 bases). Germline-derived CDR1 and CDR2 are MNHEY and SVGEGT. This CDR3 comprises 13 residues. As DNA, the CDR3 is TGTGCCAGCAGTCAGAAGGTTGGTGGGGGCGACGTTTTT. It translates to CASSQKVGGGDVF.

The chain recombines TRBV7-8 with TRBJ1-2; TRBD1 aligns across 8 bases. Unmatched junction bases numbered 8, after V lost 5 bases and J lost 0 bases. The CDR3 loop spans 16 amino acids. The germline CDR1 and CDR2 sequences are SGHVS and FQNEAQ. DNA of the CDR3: TGTGCCAGCAGCCCGGGGGTGACAGGGGCTAACTATGGCTACACCTTC. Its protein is CASSPGVTGANYGYTF.

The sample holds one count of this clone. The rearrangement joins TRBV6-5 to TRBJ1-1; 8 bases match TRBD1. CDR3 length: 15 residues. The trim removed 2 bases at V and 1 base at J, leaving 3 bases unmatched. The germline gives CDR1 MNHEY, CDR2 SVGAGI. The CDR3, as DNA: TGTGCCAGCAGTTACGGCGGACAGGGGAACACTGAAGCTTTCTTT. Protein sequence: CASSYGGQGNTEAFF.

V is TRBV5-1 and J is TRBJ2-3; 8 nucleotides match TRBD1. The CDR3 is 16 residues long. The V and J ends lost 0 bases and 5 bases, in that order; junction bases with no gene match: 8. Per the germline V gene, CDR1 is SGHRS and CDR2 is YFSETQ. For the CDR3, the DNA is TGCGCCAGCAGCTTGGATAGTCAGGGGGCGGGAGATACGCAGTATTTT. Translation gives CASSLDSQGAGDTQYF.

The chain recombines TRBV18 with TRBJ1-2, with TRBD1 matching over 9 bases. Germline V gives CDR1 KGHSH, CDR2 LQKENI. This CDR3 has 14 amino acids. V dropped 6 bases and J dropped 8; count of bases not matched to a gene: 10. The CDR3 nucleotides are TGTGCCAGCTCCGGTCGGACAGGGGAAATAGGCTACACCTTC. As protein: CASSGRTGEIGYTF.

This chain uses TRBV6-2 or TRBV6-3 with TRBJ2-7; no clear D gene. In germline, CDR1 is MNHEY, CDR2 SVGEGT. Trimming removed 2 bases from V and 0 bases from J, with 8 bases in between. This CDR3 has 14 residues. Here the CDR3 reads CASSYGGHSYEQYF. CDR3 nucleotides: TGTGCCAGCAGTTACGGCGGCCACTCCTACGAGCAGTACTTC.

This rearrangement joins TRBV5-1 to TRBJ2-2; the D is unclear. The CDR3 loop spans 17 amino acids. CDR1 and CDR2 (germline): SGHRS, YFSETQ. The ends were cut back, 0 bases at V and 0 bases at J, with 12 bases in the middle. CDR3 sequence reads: CASSLGHPTTNTGELFF. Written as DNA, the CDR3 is TGCGCCAGCAGCTTGGGACACCCCACGACGAACACCGGGGAGCTGTTTTTT.

CDR3 DNA: TGTGCCAGCAGCTCAGGAGTGGAGGACACCATATATTTT. This codes for CASSSGVEDTIYF. The chain recombines TRBV11-2 with TRBJ1-3; D ambiguous. Germline CDR1 and CDR2: SGHAT and FQNNGV. This CDR3 has 13 residues. Trimming took off 4 bases at V and 8 bases at J, with 12 bases between the two ends.